These T cell receptor beta chains were read from a single sample in a study of a mutant IDH1 vaccine in newly diagnosed glioma. Profiled with immunoSEQ multiplex PCR; TCRdb holds only in-frame clones, not every one. The sample lists some 38,000 clones, about 81% occurring once. These receptors' antigens are unknown. Specimen: PBMCs, collected from a glioma patient whose treatment included an IDH1 peptide vaccine. The receptors originated from a man aged 40-55 years with glioma. Both conserved end residues are part of each CDR3. A D gene is named only where the DNA matches it firmly.

V: TRBV7-2; D: NA; CDR3: CASSLSGRGSTGELFF
V: TRBV7-9; D: NA; CDR3: CASSLSPEAFF
V: TRBV28; D: NA; CDR3: CASRTGPPTNEKLFF
V: TRBV5-1; D: TRBD2; CDR3: CASSLEVAGGPGTGELFF
V: TRBV9; D: NA; CDR3: CASSVGAENTGELFF
V: TRBV7-6; D: TRBD2; CDR3: CASSSRTSGSADTQYF
V: TRBV9; D: NA; CDR3: CASSAVTGGSGGTIYF
V: TRBV7-2; D: TRBD2; CDR3: CASSLVLSSGGSDEQYF
V: TRBV7-2; D: TRBD1; CDR3: CASSPHRGTSGTEAFF
V: TRBV19; D: TRBD1; CDR3: CASSGTVEAFF
V: TRBV19; D: NA; CDR3: CASTQLTGYGYTF
V: TRBV4-1; D: TRBD1; CDR3: CASSQHGQGSYNEQFF
V: TRBV27; D: NA; CDR3: CASSSPQGSGRDTQYF
V: TRBV19; D: NA; CDR3: CASTPLRDIGGDGYTF
V: TRBV7-9; D: NA; CDR3: CASSPGQWRDGYTF
V: TRBV11-3; D: NA; CDR3: CASSSRQGGDDTQYF
V: TRBV5-6; D: TRBD2; CDR3: CASSLAGGDSTDTQYF
V: TRBV29-1; D: NA; CDR3: CSAGTPNTGELFF
V: TRBV5-1; D: NA; CDR3: CASSLDSSGLGYTF
V: TRBV13; D: NA; CDR3: CASSLSIGRGTQYF
V: TRBV19; D: NA; CDR3: CASRGQTGELFF
V: TRBV29-1; D: NA; CDR3: CSVEPAGTDTQYF
V: TRBV7-2; D: NA; CDR3: CASSPGRTAPSNQPQHF
V: TRBV7-8; D: TRBD2; CDR3: CASSGRVYNEQFF
V: TRBV4-3; D: TRBD2; CDR3: CASSHRLALGGDTQYF
V: TRBV29-1; D: NA; CDR3: CSVEEGGEQYF
V: TRBV5-1; D: TRBD1; CDR3: CASSLATAGQGARNEQFF
V: TRBV18; D: TRBD1; CDR3: CASSSGQGWSGELFF
V: TRBV7-8; D: NA; CDR3: CASSPLEGAKNIQYF
V: TRBV10-1; D: NA; CDR3: CASNRRECF
V: TRBV11-2; D: NA; CDR3: CASSLVFPGSYEQYF
V: TRBV5-1; D: NA; CDR3: CASSLALLNTGELFF
V: TRBV7-2; D: TRBD1; CDR3: CASSLMGRGNNQPQHF
V: TRBV27; D: TRBD1; CDR3: CASTRQGGAEAFF
V: TRBV4-1; D: NA; CDR3: CASSQGQFNEQFF
V: TRBV29-1; D: NA; CDR3: CSVFRDTNTEAFF
V: TRBV2; D: NA; CDR3: CASRGRTAPSGGYTF
V: TRBV6-1; D: TRBD1; CDR3: CASHLWTGGDYGYTF
V: TRBV7-9; D: NA; CDR3: CASSSPARVGDTEAFF
V: TRBV7-2; D: TRBD2; CDR3: CASSLRLAGADTQYF
V: TRBV5-4; D: NA; CDR3: CASSLGAGKLFNNNEQFF
V: TRBV7-2; D: NA; CDR3: CASSLTANTGELFF
V: TRBV5-4; D: TRBD2; CDR3: CASSATPTSGMVTGELFF
V: TRBV6-4; D: NA; CDR3: CASSDSTGTGANVLTF